This record looks at one T cell receptor (beta chain) sequence and its context. Its antigen is not identified. The data stem from a study of cytomegalovirus exposure and HLA in healthy donors. Regarding the study as a whole: A list of more than 150 TCR beta chains associated with cytomegalovirus was given. Researchers reported that three CMV-associated chains were confirmed in vitro as CMV antigen-specific.

Clones were read by immunoSEQ multiplex PCR, and TCRdb kept only the in-frame ones, dropping some. Of roughly 180,000 clones listed, around 84% are singletons. The length of the CDR3 is 12 residues. Germline V gives CDR1 GTSNPN, CDR2 SVGIG (reference sequence). The V and J ends lost 0 bases and 4 bases respectively, with 5 bases between them. Sequenced input: PBMCs. This clonotype was sampled from a man aged 18 to 29 in good health and CMV-seropositive. The chain has TRBV30 and TRBJ2-3; D gene uncertain. CDR3 sequence reads: CAWSVAPDTQYF. CDR3 sequence (DNA): TGTGCCTGGAGTGTAGCTCCAGATACGCAGTATTTT.